This T cell receptor (beta chain) was sequenced for a study of OX40 agonist ivuxolimab in advanced cancers. Study-level background: Ivuxolimab, which targeted the costimulatory receptor OX40 (CD134), was an agonistic, fully human IgG2 monoclonal antibody. The point of sequencing TCRbeta in the periphery was to test whether ivuxolimab changed TCR sequence diversity and drove clonal T-cell expansion. The paper covers the monotherapy dose-escalation part of the phase I ivuxolimab trial, which included N ≈ 50 patients. Of the approximately 54 patients in dose escalation, some 19 had hepatocellular carcinoma, some 15 had melanoma, 9 had renal cell carcinoma and 9 had head and neck cancer. Intravenous ivuxolimab was administered to patients every 2 weeks at six dose levels: 0.01, 0.1, 0.3, 1.5, 3 and 10 mg/kg. In the dose-escalation cohort, approximately 82% of patients were male, and the mean age was roughly 60 years, with a range of about 23 to 90. Partial responses were achieved by three dose-escalation patients, of whom one had hepatocellular carcinoma and two had cutaneous melanoma. Patients were allowed to have had prior anti-PD-1, anti-PD-L1 or anti-CTLA-4 therapy, and approximately 41% of the dose-escalation patients had previously received checkpoint inhibitors. On the study overall, not on this receptor specifically: Low levels of normalized T-cell clonal expansion were also seen in some patients who did not respond. Clonal expansion of both CD4+ and CD8+ blood T cells was observed from baseline to week 6 at doses 0.1 to 3.0 mg/kg. Antigen specificity was not determined for the clonally expanded peripheral T cells. In the 0.1-3.0 mg/kg groups, partial responders had among the lowest normalized peripheral clonal expansion, particularly in CD8+ T cells. On average, CD8+ T cells showed more expanded clones than CD4+ T cells after ivuxolimab.

Comment on this clone: What antigen it recognizes has not been identified. Sequence at one end of the junction differs from germline and may be a read error.

Genomic DNA was isolated from the sorted cells so that the TCRbeta CDR3 region could be sequenced. The immunoSEQ Assay was used for sequencing of TCRbeta CDR3 regions. As stored in TCRdb, this immuneACCESS dataset retains in-frame rearrangements with V and J assigned. A fraction of the clones does not appear; measured against another copy, unresolved V genes explain less than half of the discrepancy, and the remainder lacks a known reason. The sample has around 67,000 clones on record, around 90% of them singletons. Of the sample, 1.3% is held by the ten largest clones. Looking up the germline V gene (reference sequence) yields CDR1 SGHNT and CDR2 YYREEE. The CDR3 measures 17 amino acids from cysteine to phenylalanine. CDR3 DNA only is kept here, 51 bases in frame from base 1. Patients with autoimmune disease history or receiving systemic immunosuppression were excluded from the trial. In every dose cohort, peripheral blood was drawn for TCR sequencing at baseline, cycle 4 day 1, and cycle 7 day 1. Samples came from an open-label, multicenter, first-in-human phase I dose-escalation trial of ivuxolimab. Adults with locally advanced or metastatic melanoma, renal cell, hepatocellular, or head and neck squamous cell carcinoma were enrolled in the trial. Before TCR sequencing, CD4+ T cells and CD8+ T cells were sorted from peripheral blood as separate populations.

The origin of this receptor is an adult with an advanced solid tumor such as melanoma, head and neck, liver or kidney cancer. Here the sequenced sample was CD4+ or CD8+ T cells sorted from blood, taken in a trial of the OX40 agonist ivuxolimab. This sequence uses TRBV5-4 and TRBJ2-7; the D gene is possibly TRBD1, with 6 bases matching. In nucleotides, the sequence is TGCGCCAGCAGCCATGGAGTAGGGGGATGGCAACTCGTCGAGCAGTACTTC. Its coded protein is CASSHGVGGWQLVEQYF.